This paragraph reports one T cell receptor beta chain. Its antigen is not identified. These data originate in a study of shared clonotypes between healthy human individuals. Findings and caveats of the study: Sample collection involved blood only; tissue repertoires are likely different.

Bulk PBMC genomic DNA spanned ten immunoSEQ deep plates. The data were produced by immunoSEQ multiplex PCR, yet TCRdb's version contains in-frame clones alone and is incomplete. Of 400,000 to 500,000 clones listed, 65% to 80% are singletons. There are 16 residues in the CDR3. The V segment lost 1 base and the J segment 7 bases; nucleotides outside the gene matches: 11. Germline values: CDR1 KGHSH, CDR2 LQKENI. The specimen was PBMCs. This receptor was identified in a woman between 40 and 55 years old in good health. Some clones in this sample may be carry-over from other donors' samples. This chain connects TRBV18 to TRBJ2-5, with 8 positions matching TRBD1. In DNA form, the CDR3 reads TGTGCCAGCTCACCACGCGGACAGGGTCTATGGGGGACCCAGTACTTC. Its protein product is CASSPRGQGLWGTQYF.